Sequencing of this T cell receptor beta chain was carried out in a study of blood T cell repertoires in COVID-19. Looking at the study overall: T cells, B-cell-depleted T cells, or PBMCs provided the cDNA or gDNA that served as material.

Under the authors' procedure: Amplification of reference gene primers was used by the study to estimate nucleated cell counts. The repertoire was sequenced with immunoSEQ multiplex PCR; TCRdb's copy has only in-frame clones and lacks some. V and J calls plus clone size are reproduced from that table; the DNA served to infer D and trimming. The sample shows 50,000 to 70,000 clones, approximately 86% of them seen only once. Germline CDR1 is SGHDT and CDR2 is YYEEEE. Trimming cost V 4 bases and J 7 bases, with 20 bases left between them. This CDR3 contains 15 residues. V gene TRBV5-6 combines with J gene TRBJ1-2, with D possibly being TRBD1 (5 bases). What was sequenced was peripheral blood. The TCR sequence derives from a human donor with active COVID-19. The donor label of this sample is uncertain. CDR3 in DNA: TGTGCCAGCAGCCGCATTCCGACAGACGGCGCTGGCTACACCTTC. Protein: CASSRIPTDGAGYTF.